This T cell receptor beta chain emerged from a study of regulatory T cells in long-lasting Graves disease. Germline CDR1 LNHDA, CDR2 SQIVND (reference sequence). This CDR3 spans 17 amino acids. The V end lost 3 bases, the J end lost 0 bases, and 18 bases lay between the germline ends. Library construction for TCR beta used iRepertoire HTBI primers and Arm-PCR of CDR3 regions. TCRdb reanalysed the multiplex PCR reads using MiXCR and keeps one entry per CDR3 protein. The profile shows 400,000 to 450,000 distinct CDR3 sequences, under 15% of them singletons. Time point indicated: newly diagnosed GD, antithyroid drugs for less than 3 months. RNA isolated from PBMCs was used to make the TCR library. By American Thyroid Association guidelines, Graves' disease was diagnosed in the cohort. These data were also filed under a second study, of T cells in Graves' hyperthyroidism and ophthalmopathy. That study reports: The HTBI primer set served for first-round RT-PCR of the TCR CDR3.

The TCR comes from a woman aged 25 to 45 with Graves disease. The source material was peripheral blood mononuclear cells (PBMCs), sampled at new diagnosis, from a patient treated with antithyroid drugs. The chain recombines TRBV19 with TRBJ2-7; D is perhaps TRBD2 (6 bases). The CDR3 coding sequence is TGTGCCAGTAGTATCACCGGGGTCGGAGGGAGCTCCTACGAGCAGTACTTC. Its protein is CASSITGVGGSSYEQYF.